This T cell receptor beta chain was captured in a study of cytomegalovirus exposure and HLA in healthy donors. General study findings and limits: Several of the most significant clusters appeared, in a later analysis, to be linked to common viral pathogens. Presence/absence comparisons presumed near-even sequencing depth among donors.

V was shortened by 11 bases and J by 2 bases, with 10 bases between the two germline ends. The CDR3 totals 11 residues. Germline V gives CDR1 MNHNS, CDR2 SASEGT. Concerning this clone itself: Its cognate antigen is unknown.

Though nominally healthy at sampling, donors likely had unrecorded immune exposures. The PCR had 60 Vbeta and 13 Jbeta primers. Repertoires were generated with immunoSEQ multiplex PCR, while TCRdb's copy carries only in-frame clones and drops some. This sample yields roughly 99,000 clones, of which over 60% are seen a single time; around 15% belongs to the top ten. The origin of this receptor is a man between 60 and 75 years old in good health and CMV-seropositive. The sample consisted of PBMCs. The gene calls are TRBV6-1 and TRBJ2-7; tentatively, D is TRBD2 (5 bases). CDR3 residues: CASLEAYEQYF. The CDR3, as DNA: TGTGCCTCCCTGGAGGCCTACGAGCAGTACTTC.